A single sample gave rise to the 29 T cell receptor beta chains below, sequenced in a study of T cell repertoires in cytomegalovirus infection (dated by TCRdb to the late 2010s). The listed sequencing device is Illumina HiSeq 1500. TCRdb took the public reads, trimmed them with fastp at Q25, ran MiXCR for clone calling and kept in-frame beta chains. Each entry is one CDR3 protein sequence, shown with its most common DNA and genes. The sample contains 630,000 or so distinct CDR3 sequences, roughly a quarter of them found a single time. The ten largest clonotypes hold approximately 8.2% of the sample. Sequenced material: CD8+ T cells from PBMCs. The source is a human donor in good health (CMV status not recorded). Some clones in this sample may be carry-over from other donors' samples.

The table lists this clonotype with a few counts. V gene TRBV6-2 or TRBV6-3 combines with J gene TRBJ2-1; 9 positions match TRBD2. V dropped 6 bases and J dropped 6; count of bases not matched to a gene: 15. Germline loops: CDR1 MNHEY, CDR2 SVGEGT. The CDR3 sequence is 17 residues long. The CDR3 DNA follows: TGTGCCAGCAGGATTACCCTTGGAGCGGGGGGTATCAATGAGCAGTTCTTC. It yields the protein CASRITLGAGGINEQFF.

This clonotype came up once. A read error is possible here, since a much larger clone lies one base away. This sequence joins TRBV11-2 and TRBJ1-1; D is possibly TRBD1 (5 bases). The V gene lost 7 bases and the J gene lost 3 bases, with 12 bases spanning the gap. Germline CDR1 is SGHAT and CDR2 is FQNNGV. The CDR3 extends over 13 amino acids. The CDR3 bases are TGTGCCAGCAACTCCGGGGGACACACTGAAGCTTTCTTT. Its protein product is CASNSGGHTEAFF. The complete variable domain, with remaining parts taken from reference TRBV11-2 and TRBJ1-1, reads EAGVAQSPRYKIIEKRQSVAFWCNPISGHATLYWYQQILGQGPKLLIQFQNNGVVDDSQLPKDRFSAERLKGVDSTLKIQPAKLEDSAVYLCASNSGGHTEAFFGQGTRLTVV.

This clonotype has a single count. Since the CDR3 does not end with the conserved phenylalanine or tryptophan, this likely comes from a read error. This chain links TRBV20-1 with TRBJ2-7; either TRBD1 or TRBD2 may supply D (5 bases each). The V and J ends lost 6 bases and 3 bases respectively, with 15 bases between them. The CDR3 runs to 13 residues. Per germline, CDR1 DFQATT and CDR2 SNEGSKA (reference sequence). The CDR3 here is CSAGRGVIYEQYI. As DNA, the CDR3 is TGCAGTGCCGGAAGAGGGGTGATCTACGAGCAGTACATC.

This clonotype occurred many times. The chain combines TRBV7-6 with TRBJ2-1; 8 bases fit TRBD1. V shed 2 bases and J 3 bases; nucleotides not matched to a gene: 6. CDR3 length: 16 residues. CDR1 is SGHVS and CDR2 is FNYEAQ in the germline V gene. The CDR3 loop reads CASSLLDGQGYNEQFF. CDR3 DNA: TGTGCCAGCAGCTTATTGGACGGACAGGGCTACAATGAGCAGTTCTTC.

A few counts support this clonotype. The chain couples TRBV4-3 to TRBJ1-6; the match to TRBD1 covers 10 bases. Trimming removed 0 bases from V and 9 bases from J; junction bases left unmatched: 2. The CDR3 spans 15 residues. Germline V gene data show CDR1 as LGHNA and CDR2 as YSLEER. In DNA form, the CDR3 reads TGCGCCAGCAGCCAAGAGACAGGGGGCACTTCACCCCTCCACTTT. Protein: CASSQETGGTSPLHF.

This clonotype appeared many times. The CDR3 loop reads CASSIDGGTGAPLHF. Here the CDR3 DNA reads TGTGCCAGTAGTATAGATGGCGGTACCGGTGCACCCCTCCACTTT. The chain recombines TRBV19 with TRBJ1-6, with D hard to call. Trimming removed 0 bases from V and 11 bases from J, with 14 bases in between. Per germline, CDR1 LNHDA and CDR2 SQIVND (reference sequence). CDR3 length equals 15 residues.

This clonotype was seen repeatedly, ten times or more. V and J are TRBV11-2 and TRBJ1-2; 8 nucleotides agree with TRBD1. The CDR3 contains 15 residues. Per germline, CDR1 SGHAT and CDR2 FQNNGV. The V gene end was trimmed by 0 bases and the J gene end by 4 bases; junction bases not matched to a gene: 4. The CDR3 sequence: CASSLDWTGTYGYTF. CDR3 nucleotides: TGTGCCAGCAGCTTAGACTGGACAGGGACCTATGGCTACACCTTC.

The V and J genes are TRBV20-1 and TRBJ2-2; 10 bases align to TRBD1. Germline V lookup: CDR1 DFQATT, CDR2 SNEGSKA (reference sequence). The CDR3 runs 16 residues. Trimming removed 0 bases from V and 3 bases from J; junction bases left unmatched: 4. The chain's CDR3 is CSARDLGQGHTGELFF. CDR3 DNA sequence: TGCAGTGCTAGAGATTTGGGACAGGGGCACACCGGGGAGCTGTTTTTT.

Comments on this clonotype: This may stem from a read error, because a much larger clone lies one nucleotide away. The V and J genes are TRBV2 and TRBJ2-2, with 8 nucleotides matching TRBD1. Germline V gives CDR1 SNHLY, CDR2 FYNNEI. The CDR3 covers 18 residues. V gave up 10 bases and J gave up 0 bases; unmatched junction bases: 16. The CDR3 coding sequence is TGTGCCAACGGGTTCCCCGGGACAGGACTTCCGAACACCGGGGAGCTGTTTTTT. Translated, it gives CANGFPGTGLPNTGELFF.

This clonotype has more than one count but fewer than ten. The genes are TRBV2 and TRBJ1-2; D may be TRBD1 (5 bases). Trimming took off 7 bases at V and 4 bases at J, with 10 bases between the two ends. From germline, CDR1 is SNHLY and CDR2 FYNNEI. The CDR3 is made up of 12 amino acids. The DNA for the CDR3 is TGTGCCAGCAAGGGCAGGGTCTATGGCTACACCTTC. It specifies CASKGRVYGYTF.

This clonotype was recorded a few times. J is TRBJ2-6 and V is TRBV6-2 or TRBV6-3; 8 bases are shared with TRBD1. The V gene's germline CDR1 is MNHEY and CDR2 SVGEGT. The CDR3 is 21 residues long. V dropped 4 bases and J dropped 0; count of bases not matched to a gene: 17. Written as DNA, the CDR3 is TGTGCCAGCAGTTCCCTTACCCGGGGGACAGGCCTCGCCTCTGGGGCCAACGTCCTGACTTTC. Protein product: CASSSLTRGTGLASGANVLTF.

There are a few counts of this clonotype. This sequence joins TRBV25-1 and TRBJ2-2, with 10 nucleotides matching TRBD2. Looked up from germline, CDR1 is MGHDK and CDR2 is SYGVNS. The CDR3 runs 18 residues. V lost 2 bases, J lost 0 bases, and 6 bases stayed unmatched. The CDR3 nucleotides are TGTGCCAGCAGTGAAAGAACTAGCGGGGCCGCGAACACCGGGGAGCTGTTTTTT. Translated: CASSERTSGAANTGELFF.

The chain recombines TRBV29-1 with TRBJ2-1; D is perhaps TRBD1 (6 bases). Trimming removed 3 bases at V and 3 bases at J, with 15 bases between. CDR3 size: 15 residues. Germline loops: CDR1 SQVTM, CDR2 ANQGSEA. CDR3 DNA: TGCAGCGTTGATGGGGAGACAGGTAACTACAATGAGCAGTTCTTC. Protein sequence: CSVDGETGNYNEQFF.

This clonotype was seen only a few times. A read error may explain this, as a much larger clone is one base away. CDR3 DNA sequence: TGTGCCAGCAGTTACGACACAGATACGCAGTATTTT. The encoded protein is CASSYDTDTQYF. The chain uses TRBV6-5 and TRBJ2-3; no clear D. The CDR3 spans 12 residues. Germline CDR1 and CDR2: MNHEY and SVGAGI. V lost 2 bases to trimming and J lost 2 bases, with 2 bases between them.

This clonotype was recorded once. A much larger clone sits a single nucleotide away, making a read error possible. The CDR3 end shows no conserved phenylalanine or tryptophan, and so a read error is likely. The gene calls are TRBV7-2 and TRBJ2-1, with D perhaps matching TRBD2 (7 bases). Germline V gives CDR1 SGHTA, CDR2 FQGNSA. Trimming stripped 6 bases from V and 8 bases from J, with 14 bases between. The CDR3 totals 13 residues. DNA for the CDR3: TGTGCCAGCAGTTCCGGGGGGCTCGATGAGCAGTTCCTC. It codes for CASSSGGLDEQFL.

This clonotype has more than one count but fewer than ten. The J gene is TRBJ2-7, the V gene TRBV6-2 or TRBV6-3; a possible D gene is TRBD1 (6 bases). CDR1 and CDR2 from the germline V gene are MNHEY and SVGEGT. This CDR3 region has 13 residues. V was cut by 4 bases and J by 7 bases, with 14 bases left in between. In nucleotides, the CDR3 is TGTGCCAGCAGTTCCGGACAGTCTAAAGAGCAGTACGTC. Translating it yields CASSSGQSKEQYV.

On this clonotype: With a much larger clone just one base away, this may be a read error. CDR3 coding DNA: TGTGCCAGCGGCGGGTCGGGAACAGGGACCTACGAGCAGTACTTC. Translating gives CASGGSGTGTYEQYF. The chain couples TRBV7-6 to TRBJ2-7; tentative D call: TRBD1 (6 bases). There are 15 residues in the CDR3. V dropped 8 bases and J dropped 2 bases, with 19 bases sitting between them. The germline V gene has CDR1 SGHVS and CDR2 FNYEAQ.

The chain combines TRBV20-1 with TRBJ2-7, with unresolved D. CDR1 is DFQATT, CDR2 SNEGSKA, per germline (reference sequence). With 6 bases removed from V and 4 bases from J, the gap between germline ends came to 10 bases. The CDR3 has 11 residues. CDR3 DNA: TGCAGTGCCGACGGTGCTTACGAGCAGTACGTC. Protein: CSADGAYEQYV.

This clonotype was recorded a few times. A much larger clone lies one base from this, so it may be a read error. The V and J genes are TRBV2 and TRBJ2-5, with D perhaps matching TRBD1 (5 bases). Germline loops: CDR1 SNHLY, CDR2 FYNNEI. This CDR3 spans 12 amino acids. Trimming shortened V by 7 bases and J by 1 base, and 7 bases separated the two germline ends. CDR3 region: CASTDSQETQYF. Written as DNA, the CDR3 is TGTGCCAGCACCGACAGCCAAGAGACCCAGTACTTC.

The J gene is TRBJ1-5, the V gene TRBV16; TRBD1 might be the D (5 bases). Germline CDR1 reads KGHSY; CDR2 reads FQNENV. The CDR3 consists of 14 residues. Trimming pared 10 bases from V and 1 base from J, leaving 14 bases between. As DNA, the CDR3 is TGTGCCAACTCGGAAGGGGTGAGCAATCAGCCCCAGCATTTT. This codes for CANSEGVSNQPQHF. Full variable domain (outside the CDR3, taken from reference TRBV16 and TRBJ1-5): GEEVAQTPKHLVRGEGQKAKLYCAPIKGHSYVFWYQQVLKNEFKFLISFQNENVFDETGMPKERFSAKCLPNSPCSLEIQATKLEDSAVYFCANSEGVSNQPQHFGDGTRLSIL.

There are many counts of this clonotype. This chain connects TRBV11-3 to TRBJ2-2, with TRBD2 matching over 7 bases. The CDR3 runs 14 residues. V lost 3 bases, J lost 7 bases, and 5 bases stayed unmatched. Germline CDR1 and CDR2: SGHNT and YENEEA. The CDR3 loop is CASSFRGEIGELFF. For the CDR3, the DNA is TGTGCCAGCAGCTTCCGGGGGGAGATCGGGGAGCTGTTTTTT. The full variable domain, with the rest looked up from reference TRBV11-3 and TRBJ2-2, is EAGVVQSPRYKIIEKKQPVAFWCNPISGHNTLYWYLQNLGQGPELLIRYENEEAVDDSQLPKDRFSAERLKGVDSTLKIQPAELGDSAVYLCASSFRGEIGELFFGEGSRLTVL.

This clonotype was seen more than once but under ten times. The chain uses TRBV7-6 and TRBJ1-3; maybe TRBD1 (5 bases). Deletions cut 3 bases from V and 2 bases from J, with 14 bases between. Germline CDR1 SGHVS, CDR2 FNYEAQ. CDR3 size: 16 residues. The CDR3 reads CASSFFSGGPGNTIYF. The CDR3 DNA follows: TGTGCCAGCAGCTTTTTTTCGGGGGGTCCTGGAAACACCATATATTTT.

This clonotype was found a few times. The chain links TRBV20-1 to TRBJ1-4; TRBD1 agrees at 7 bases. The CDR3 covers 14 residues. V trimming: 2 bases; J trimming: 8 bases; junction bases outside the gene matches: 8. Germline V gene data show CDR1 as DFQATT and CDR2 as SNEGSKA (reference sequence). The CDR3, as DNA: TGCAGTGCTAGACGGACAGGAGAAGGAGAAAAACTGTTTTTT. It encodes CSARRTGEGEKLFF.

Comments on this clonotype: This clone may be a read error of a much larger clone one base away. V is TRBV6-1 and J is TRBJ2-7, with TRBD2 matching 13 bases. The CDR3 runs to 16 residues. J was trimmed by 3 bases and V by 8 bases; bases with no gene match: 10. Germline CDR1 and CDR2: MNHNS and SASEGT. The CDR3 spells CASCAGLAGANYEQYV. The CDR3 DNA reads as TGTGCCAGCTGTGCAGGACTAGCGGGGGCAAACTACGAGCAGTACGTC.

The chain is built from TRBV28 and TRBJ2-3; D is perhaps TRBD1 or TRBD2 (6 bases each). Germline V gives CDR1 MDHEN, CDR2 SYDVKM. The CDR3 has 15 residues. Trimming took 7 bases from V and 2 from J, leaving 16 bases between them. The CDR3 nucleotides are TGTGCCAGCACCTTAGGGGGGTTTTACACAGATACGCAGTATTTT. Encoded protein: CASTLGGFYTDTQYF.

The sample holds a few counts of this clonotype. The genes are TRBV7-4 and TRBJ1-1; 12 nucleotides match TRBD1. There are 15 residues in the CDR3. V lost 5 bases, J lost 7 bases, and 8 bases stayed unmatched. CDR1 is SGHVT, CDR2 SQSDAQ, per germline. CDR3 in amino acids: CASSLGTGGMGEAFF. The CDR3 DNA sequence: TGTGCCAGCAGCCTCGGGACAGGGGGCATGGGTGAAGCTTTCTTT.

The count of this clonotype is one. Possible read error: a much larger clone is one base away. Likely a read error: the CDR3 ends without its conserved phenylalanine or tryptophan. The V gene is TRBV28, the J gene TRBJ2-3, with 8 bases identical to TRBD1. V lost 3 bases, J lost 4 bases, and 9 bases stayed unmatched. This CDR3 has 16 amino acids. Germline assignment: CDR1 MDHEN and CDR2 SYDVKM. The CDR3 sequence: CASSFMDRENPDTQYY. The CDR3 nucleotides read TGTGCCAGCAGTTTTATGGACAGGGAAAATCCAGATACGCAGTATTAT.

This clonotype was detected a few times. The V call is TRBV29-1, the J call TRBJ1-1, with D uncertain. Germline V gene sequence: CDR1 SQVTM, CDR2 ANQGSEA. The CDR3 contains 12 residues. V was trimmed by 1 base and J by 6 bases, leaving 9 bases between them. The DNA for the CDR3 is TGCAGCGTTGAAGGGCGACCCCCTGAAGCTTTCTTT. Translating gives CSVEGRPPEAFF.

This clonotype was found many times. V gene TRBV7-8 combines with J gene TRBJ2-2; possible D gene TRBD2, 5 bases. V was cut by 5 bases and J by 3 bases, with 19 bases left in between. Per the germline V gene, CDR1 is SGHVS and CDR2 is FQNEAQ. There are 17 residues in the CDR3. CDR3 nucleotide sequence: TGTGCCAGCAGCCCAGAGGGTGGCCAGCGAGACACCGGGGAGCTGTTTTTT. Its protein is CASSPEGGQRDTGELFF.